This T cell receptor (beta chain) was documented in a study of cytomegalovirus exposure and HLA in healthy donors. As for the study in general: In an earlier analysis, some 110 million unique TCR beta sequences were found from 150 million to 200 million T cells.

The CDR3 covers 14 residues. Germline CDR1 reads SGDLS; CDR2 reads YYNGEE. Trimming took 4 bases from V and 3 from J; bases not matched to a gene: 6. PCR primers comprised 60 Vbeta and 13 Jbeta primers. Profiling relied on immunoSEQ multiplex PCR, and the TCRdb table lists in-frame clones only, not all of them. The data contain some 85,000 clones, over 65% of them seen just once; the ten biggest clones take up roughly 4.2%. The sample comprised PBMCs. This clonotype was sampled from a middle-aged woman in good health and CMV-seropositive. V gene TRBV9 combines with J gene TRBJ2-7; 8 nucleotides match TRBD1. The CDR3 DNA is TGTGCCAGCAGCCCTCGGACAGGGATCTACGAGCAGTACTTC. Its translation is CASSPRTGIYEQYF.